The 16 T cell receptor beta chains reported below all come from one sample, sequenced in a study of beta chain features in type 1 diabetes. The study's findings and limits: TCRB CDR3s were moderately but significantly shorter in Type 1 diabetes patients in all four CD4+ subsets.

As every portion of the isolated RNA was reverse transcribed, the sequencing read expressed TCRB transcripts. Sequencing used immunoSEQ multiplex PCR; TCRdb keeps in-frame clones, though not all of them. The table shows about 160,000 clones, with approximately 8.4% occurring only once. For these TCRs, the target antigens are not known. The sequencing sample was made of central memory CD4+ T cells from blood. The receptors originated from a young man with type 1 diabetes.

At least ten counts were recorded for this clone. The rearrangement uses TRBV30 and TRBJ1-6, with a tentative D call TRBD1 (6 bases). This CDR3 has 13 residues. CDR1 and CDR2 (germline): GTSNPN, SVGIG (reference sequence). V was clipped by 6 bases and J by 6 bases, with 12 bases between them. CDR3 DNA: TGTGCCTGCCGACAGGAATTTAATTCACCCCTCCACTTT. It is translated as CACRQEFNSPLHF.

In its sample, this clone was seen a few times. This chain connects TRBV25-1 to TRBJ2-5, with a weak D call TRBD2 (6 bases). The V end was cut by 1 base, the J end by 7 bases, with 16 bases between. The CDR3 is made up of 15 amino acids. CDR1 MGHDK and CDR2 SYGVNS come from the germline V gene. In DNA, the CDR3 is TGTGCCAGCAGTGAATTTGGGACGGGGGTTGGGACCCAGTACTTC. Translation gives CASSEFGTGVGTQYF.

The V gene is TRBV30, the J gene TRBJ2-5; no clear D. Trimming left V 0 bases short and J 4 bases short, with 9 bases between. This CDR3 contains 13 residues. Germline V gene lookup returns CDR1 GTSNPN and CDR2 SVGIG (reference sequence). For the CDR3, the DNA is TGTGCCTGGAGTGTAAGCCTAGGAGAGACCCAGTACTTC. This translates into CAWSVSLGETQYF.

The chain employs TRBV28 and TRBJ2-2; 10 bases align to TRBD2. Losses at the gene ends were 6 bases for V and 4 bases for J; bases not matched to a gene: 8. The CDR3 totals 16 residues. CDR1 and CDR2 from the germline V gene are MDHEN and SYDVKM. The CDR3 coding sequence is TGTGCCAGCAGCCGTCCTATAGCGGGAGGCACCGGGGAGCTGTTTTTT. Protein product: CASSRPIAGGTGELFF.

This clone was seen a few times. This chain links TRBV30 with TRBJ2-7; D is undetermined. Between the trimmed V and J ends, which lost 3 bases and 0 bases, there was a span of 3 bases. Looked up from germline, CDR1 is GTSNPN and CDR2 is SVGIG (reference sequence). The CDR3 has 11 residues. The CDR3 nucleotides read TGTGCCTGGAGCCTCTCCTACGAGCAGTACTTC. Its protein is CAWSLSYEQYF.

This clone has more than one count but fewer than ten. V gene TRBV19 combines with J gene TRBJ2-1; D remains ambiguous. CDR3 length equals 14 residues. V lost 6 bases and J 1 base, leaving 10 bases between the germline ends. Germline V gives CDR1 LNHDA, CDR2 SQIVND (reference sequence). CDR3 region: CASSETESYNEQFF. CDR3 sequence (DNA): TGTGCCAGTAGCGAGACTGAGTCCTACAATGAGCAGTTCTTC.

This clone was seen only a few times. The CDR3 nucleotides read TGTGCCAGCAGCACGGGACTAGCGGACGATGAGCAGTTCTTC. This encodes CASSTGLADDEQFF. The chain links TRBV11-3 to TRBJ2-1, with 11 positions matching TRBD2. This CDR3 region has 14 residues. Germline trimming cut 5 bases from V and 8 bases from J; bases unmatched to any gene: 5. The germline V gene has CDR1 SGHNT and CDR2 YENEEA.

This rearrangement joins TRBV28 to TRBJ1-6; 8 bases fit TRBD1. Germline values: CDR1 MDHEN, CDR2 SYDVKM. The CDR3 length is 15 residues. V shed 2 bases and J 7 bases; nucleotides not matched to a gene: 4. CDR3 nucleotides: TGTGCCAGCAGTTTAGCAGGGGGCCCAAATTCACCCCTCCACTTT. Translating gives CASSLAGGPNSPLHF.

The V and J genes are TRBV19 and TRBJ1-1; perhaps TRBD1 as D (6 bases). Germline loops: CDR1 LNHDA, CDR2 SQIVND (reference sequence). The length of the CDR3 is 14 residues. Trimming stripped 3 bases from V and 0 bases from J, with 8 bases between. Here the CDR3 reads CASSIQGMNTEAFF. As DNA, the CDR3 is TGTGCCAGTAGTATTCAGGGGATGAACACTGAAGCTTTCTTT.

This clone was picked up a small number of times. The CDR3 spells CASSSGYQETQYF. The DNA of the CDR3 is TGTGCCAGCAGTTCGGGTTACCAAGAGACCCAGTACTTC. This chain uses TRBV27 with TRBJ2-5; unclear D gene. CDR1 is MNHEY, CDR2 SMNVEV, per germline (reference sequence). The CDR3 runs to 13 residues. The ends were cut back, 4 bases at V and 0 bases at J, with 6 bases in the middle.

The table lists this clone with a few counts. The gene calls are TRBV9 and TRBJ2-7; tentative D call: TRBD1 (5 bases). In germline, CDR1 is SGDLS, CDR2 YYNGEE. Trimming shortened V by 3 bases and J by 2 bases, and 18 bases separated the two germline ends. The CDR3 runs to 16 residues. The CDR3 spells CASSDYSTDIPYEQYF. DNA of the CDR3: TGTGCCAGCAGCGATTACTCGACGGACATTCCCTACGAGCAGTACTTC.

This clone has just a few counts. V and J are TRBV30 and TRBJ1-6; 8 nucleotides align to TRBD1. The germline gives CDR1 GTSNPN, CDR2 SVGIG (reference sequence). The CDR3 is 11 amino acids. V was pared by 3 bases and J by 13 bases, with 2 bases of the junction left unmatched. The CDR3 is CAWRAGGPLHF. The CDR3 DNA follows: TGTGCCTGGAGGGCAGGGGGCCCCCTCCACTTT.

This clone was detected ten times or more. The J gene is TRBJ1-1, the V gene TRBV18; D is ambiguous. Germline lookup yields CDR1 KGHSH and CDR2 LQKENI. The CDR3 contains 15 residues. The ends were cut back, 3 bases at V and 4 bases at J, with 15 bases in the middle. The CDR3: CASSPGSPGSTEAFF. The CDR3 DNA sequence: TGTGCCAGCTCACCGGGCAGCCCGGGGAGCACTGAAGCTTTCTTT. Using reference TRBV18 and TRBJ1-1 for the parts outside the CDR3, the full variable domain is NAGVMQNPRHLVRRRGQEARLRCSPMKGHSHVYWYRQLPEEGLKFMVYLQKENIIDESGMPKERFSAEFPKEGPSILRIQQVVRGDSAAYFCASSPGSPGSTEAFFGQGTRLTVV.

This clone was seen many times. This chain links TRBV29-1 with TRBJ2-3; the D gene is possibly TRBD2 (6 bases). V gave up 3 bases and J gave up 1 base, with 11 bases separating them. Germline V lookup: CDR1 SQVTM, CDR2 ANQGSEA. This CDR3 has 14 amino acids. The CDR3 loop reads CSVDLERGTDTQYF. CDR3 nucleotide sequence: TGCAGCGTTGATCTGGAGCGGGGCACAGATACGCAGTATTTT.

This clone has just a few counts. The chain uses TRBV28 and TRBJ2-7; 8 positions match TRBD1. The V gene's germline CDR1 is MDHEN and CDR2 SYDVKM. J lost 3 bases, V lost 6 bases, and 7 bases had no gene match. CDR3 length equals 14 residues. Here the CDR3 reads CASRLGGQGYEQYF. CDR3 nucleotide sequence: TGTGCCAGCAGGCTCGGCGGACAGGGCTACGAGCAGTACTTC.

The CDR3 loop reads CASSYSQGAGTEAFF. The CDR3 DNA reads TGTGCCAGCAGTTACTCGCAGGGGGCGGGCACTGAAGCTTTCTTT. The chain recombines TRBV6-6 with TRBJ1-1, with 8 bases fitting TRBD1. Per the germline V gene, CDR1 is MNHNY and CDR2 is SVGAGI (reference sequence). V dropped 0 bases and J dropped 4; count of bases not matched to a gene: 4. The CDR3 runs 15 residues.